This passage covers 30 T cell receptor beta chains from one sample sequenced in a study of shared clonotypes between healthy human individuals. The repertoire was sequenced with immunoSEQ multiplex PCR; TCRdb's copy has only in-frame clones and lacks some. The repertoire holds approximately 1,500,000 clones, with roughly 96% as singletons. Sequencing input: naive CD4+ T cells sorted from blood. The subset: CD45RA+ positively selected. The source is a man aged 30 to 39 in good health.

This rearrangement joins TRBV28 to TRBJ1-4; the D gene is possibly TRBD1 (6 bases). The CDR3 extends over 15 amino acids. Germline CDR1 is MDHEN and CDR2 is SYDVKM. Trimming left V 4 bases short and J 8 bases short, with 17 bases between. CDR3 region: CASSYPQGYREKLFF. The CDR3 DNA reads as TGTGCCAGCAGTTATCCACAGGGATACAGGGAAAAACTGTTTTTT. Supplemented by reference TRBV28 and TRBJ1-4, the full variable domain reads DVKVTQSSRYLVKRTGEKVFLECVQDMDHENMFWYRQDPGLGLRLIYFSYDVKMKEKGDIPEGYSVSREKKERFSLILESASTNQTSMYLCASSYPQGYREKLFFGSGTQLSVL.

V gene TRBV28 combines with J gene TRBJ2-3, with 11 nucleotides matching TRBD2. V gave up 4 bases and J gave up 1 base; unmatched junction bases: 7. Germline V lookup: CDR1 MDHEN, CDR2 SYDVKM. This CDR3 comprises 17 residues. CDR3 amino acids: CASSYTSGRFGTDTQYF. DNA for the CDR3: TGTGCCAGCAGTTATACTAGCGGGAGATTTGGCACAGATACGCAGTATTTT.

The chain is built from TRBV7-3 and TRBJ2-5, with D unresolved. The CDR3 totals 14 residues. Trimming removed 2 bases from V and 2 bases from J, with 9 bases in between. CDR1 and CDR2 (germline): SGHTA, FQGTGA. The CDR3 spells CASSLSGSQETQYF. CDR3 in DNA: TGTGCCAGCAGCTTATCTGGGTCTCAAGAGACCCAGTACTTC.

The CDR3 here is CASSLAGANVLTF. In nucleotides, the CDR3 is TGTGCCAGCAGCTTAGCTGGGGCCAACGTCCTGACTTTC. The chain employs TRBV7-6 and TRBJ2-6; D not resolved. Germline V gives CDR1 SGHVS, CDR2 FNYEAQ. Trimming left V 0 bases short and J 3 bases short, with 0 bases between. This CDR3 region has 13 residues.

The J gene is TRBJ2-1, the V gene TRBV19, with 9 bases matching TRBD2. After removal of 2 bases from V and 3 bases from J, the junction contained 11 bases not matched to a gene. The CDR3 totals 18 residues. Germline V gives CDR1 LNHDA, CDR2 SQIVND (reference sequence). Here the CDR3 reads CASSITGREGLLYNEQFF. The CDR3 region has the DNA TGTGCCAGTAGTATAACCGGGCGGGAGGGCCTACTCTACAATGAGCAGTTCTTC. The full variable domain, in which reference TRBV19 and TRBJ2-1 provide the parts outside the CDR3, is DGGITQSPKYLFRKEGQNVTLSCEQNLNHDAMYWYRQDPGQGLRLIYYSQIVNDFQKGDIAEGYSVSREKKESFPLTVTSAQKNPTAFYLCASSITGREGLLYNEQFFGPGTRLTVL.

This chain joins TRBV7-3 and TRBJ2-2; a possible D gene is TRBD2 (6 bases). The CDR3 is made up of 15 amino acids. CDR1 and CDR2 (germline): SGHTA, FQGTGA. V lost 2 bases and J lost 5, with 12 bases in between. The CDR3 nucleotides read TGTGCCAGCAGCTTAGGAGGGCTGGGGACCGGGGAGCTGTTTTTT. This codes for CASSLGGLGTGELFF.

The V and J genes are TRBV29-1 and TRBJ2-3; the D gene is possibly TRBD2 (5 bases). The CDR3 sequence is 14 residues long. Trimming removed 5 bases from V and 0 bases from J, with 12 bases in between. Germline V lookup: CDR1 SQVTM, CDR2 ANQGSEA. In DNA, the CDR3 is TGCAGCGTTTCTGGGAGACTAAGCACAGATACGCAGTATTTT. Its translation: CSVSGRLSTDTQYF.

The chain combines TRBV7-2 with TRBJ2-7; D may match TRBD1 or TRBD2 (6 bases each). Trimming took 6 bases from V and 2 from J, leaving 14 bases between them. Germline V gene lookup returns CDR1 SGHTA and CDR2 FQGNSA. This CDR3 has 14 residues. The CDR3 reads CASSSEGGAYEQYF. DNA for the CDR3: TGTGCCAGCAGTTCCGAGGGGGGCGCCTACGAGCAGTACTTC.

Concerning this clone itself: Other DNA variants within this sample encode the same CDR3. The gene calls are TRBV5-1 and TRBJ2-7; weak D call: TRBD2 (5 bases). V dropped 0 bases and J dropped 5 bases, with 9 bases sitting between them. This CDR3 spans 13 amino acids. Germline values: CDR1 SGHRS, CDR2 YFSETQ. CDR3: CASSLGGPDEQYF. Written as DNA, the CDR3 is TGCGCCAGCAGCTTGGGCGGGCCTGACGAGCAGTACTTC.

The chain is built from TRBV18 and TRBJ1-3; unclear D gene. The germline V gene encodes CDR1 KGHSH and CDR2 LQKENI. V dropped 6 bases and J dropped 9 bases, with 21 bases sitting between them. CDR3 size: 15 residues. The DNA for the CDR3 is TGTGCCAGCTCCCTGGGATTTCTGTTGCCTTTCACCATATATTTT. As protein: CASSLGFLLPFTIYF.

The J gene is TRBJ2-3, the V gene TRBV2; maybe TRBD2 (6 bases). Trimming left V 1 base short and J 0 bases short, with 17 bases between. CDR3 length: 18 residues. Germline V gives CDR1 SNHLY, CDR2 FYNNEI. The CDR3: CASSEVLTLADSTDTQYF. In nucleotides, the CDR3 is TGTGCCAGCAGTGAAGTATTGACTTTAGCGGATAGCACAGATACGCAGTATTTT. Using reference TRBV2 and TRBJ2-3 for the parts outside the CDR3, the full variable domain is EPEVTQTPSHQVTQMGQEVILRCVPISNHLYFYWYRQILGQKVEFLVSFYNNEISEKSEIFDDQFSVERPDGSNFTLKIRSTKLEDSAMYFCASSEVLTLADSTDTQYFGPGTRLTVL.

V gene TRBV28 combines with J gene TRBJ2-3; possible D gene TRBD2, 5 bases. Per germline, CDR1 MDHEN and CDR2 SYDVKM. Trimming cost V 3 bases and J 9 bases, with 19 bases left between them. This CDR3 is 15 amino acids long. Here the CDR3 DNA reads TGTGCCAGCAGTTTCGTCTTGATCGGGCCGGGGACGCAGTATTTT. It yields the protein CASSFVLIGPGTQYF.

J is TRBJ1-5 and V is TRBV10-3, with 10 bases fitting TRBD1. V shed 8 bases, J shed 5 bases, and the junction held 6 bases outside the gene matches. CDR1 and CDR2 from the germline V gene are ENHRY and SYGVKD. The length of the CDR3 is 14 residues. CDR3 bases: TGTGCCATCGCTGACGGGACAGGGGATCAGCCCCAGCATTTT. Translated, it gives CAIADGTGDQPQHF.

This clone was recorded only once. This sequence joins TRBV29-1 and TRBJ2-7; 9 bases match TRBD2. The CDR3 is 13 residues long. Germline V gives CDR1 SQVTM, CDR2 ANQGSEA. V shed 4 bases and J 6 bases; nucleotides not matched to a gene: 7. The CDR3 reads CSVGVSGSGEQYF. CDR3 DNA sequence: TGCAGCGTTGGGGTTAGCGGGAGTGGCGAGCAGTACTTC.

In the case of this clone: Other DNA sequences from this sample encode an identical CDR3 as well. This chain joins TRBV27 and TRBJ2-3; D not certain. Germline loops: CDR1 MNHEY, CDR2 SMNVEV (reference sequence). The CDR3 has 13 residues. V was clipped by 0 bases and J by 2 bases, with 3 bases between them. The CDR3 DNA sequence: TGTGCCAGCAGTTTATCTTTCACAGATACGCAGTATTTT. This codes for CASSLSFTDTQYF.

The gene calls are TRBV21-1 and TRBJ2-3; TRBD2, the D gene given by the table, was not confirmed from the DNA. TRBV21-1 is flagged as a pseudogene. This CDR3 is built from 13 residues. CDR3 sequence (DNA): TGTGCCAGCAGCAAAGGGAGCCGGTGGGCGCAGTATTTT. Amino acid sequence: CASSKGSRWAQYF.

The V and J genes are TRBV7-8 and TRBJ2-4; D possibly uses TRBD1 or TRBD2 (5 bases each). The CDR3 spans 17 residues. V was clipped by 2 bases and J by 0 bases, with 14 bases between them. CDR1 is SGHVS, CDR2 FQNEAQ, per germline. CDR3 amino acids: CASSLWGKELAKNIQYF. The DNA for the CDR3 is TGTGCCAGCAGCTTATGGGGGAAGGAATTAGCCAAAAACATTCAGTACTTC.

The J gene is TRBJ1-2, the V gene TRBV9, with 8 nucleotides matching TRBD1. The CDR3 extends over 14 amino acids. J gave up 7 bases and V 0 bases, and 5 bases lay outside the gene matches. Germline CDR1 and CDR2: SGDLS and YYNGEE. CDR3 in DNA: TGTGCCAGCAGCGTAGCCCGGACAGGGTTTGGCTACACCTTC. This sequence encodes CASSVARTGFGYTF.

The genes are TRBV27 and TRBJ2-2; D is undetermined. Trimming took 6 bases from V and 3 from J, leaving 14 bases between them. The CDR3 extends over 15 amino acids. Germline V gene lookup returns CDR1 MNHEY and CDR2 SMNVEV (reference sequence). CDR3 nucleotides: TGTGCCAGCAGGGACGAAGAGTGGGACACCGGGGAGCTGTTTTTT. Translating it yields CASRDEEWDTGELFF.

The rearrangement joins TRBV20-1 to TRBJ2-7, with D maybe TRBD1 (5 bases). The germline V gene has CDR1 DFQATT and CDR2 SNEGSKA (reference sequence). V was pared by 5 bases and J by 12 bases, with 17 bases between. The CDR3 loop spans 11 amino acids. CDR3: CSAPKSQGRYF. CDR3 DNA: TGCAGTGCTCCCAAGTCTCAGGGCAGGTACTTC.

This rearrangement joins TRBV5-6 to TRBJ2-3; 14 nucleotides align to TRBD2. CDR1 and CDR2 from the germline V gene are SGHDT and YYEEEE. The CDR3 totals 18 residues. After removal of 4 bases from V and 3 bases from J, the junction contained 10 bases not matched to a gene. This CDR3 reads CASSRGLAGVYRTDTQYF. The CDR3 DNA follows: TGTGCCAGCAGCCGGGGACTAGCGGGAGTGTATAGAACAGATACGCAGTATTTT.

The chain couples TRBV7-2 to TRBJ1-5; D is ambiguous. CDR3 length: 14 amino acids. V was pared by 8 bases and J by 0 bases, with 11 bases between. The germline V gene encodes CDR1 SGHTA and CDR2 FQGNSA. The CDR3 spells CASGPQYSNQPQHF. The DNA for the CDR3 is TGTGCCAGCGGACCCCAATATAGCAATCAGCCCCAGCATTTT.

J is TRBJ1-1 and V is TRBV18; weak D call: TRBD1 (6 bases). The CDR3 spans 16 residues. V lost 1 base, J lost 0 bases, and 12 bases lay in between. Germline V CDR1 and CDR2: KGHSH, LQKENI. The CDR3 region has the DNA TGTGCCAGCTCACCACTGGCTGACAGGTTGAACACTGAAGCTTTCTTT. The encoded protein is CASSPLADRLNTEAFF.

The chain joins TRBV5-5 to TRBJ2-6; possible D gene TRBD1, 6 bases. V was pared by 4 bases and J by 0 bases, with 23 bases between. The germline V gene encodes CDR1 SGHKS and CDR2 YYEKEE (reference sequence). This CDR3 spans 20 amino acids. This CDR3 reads CASSLRTVGQGYSGANVLTF. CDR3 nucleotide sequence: TGTGCCAGCAGCCTACGGACAGTTGGGCAAGGCTACTCTGGGGCCAACGTCCTGACTTTC.

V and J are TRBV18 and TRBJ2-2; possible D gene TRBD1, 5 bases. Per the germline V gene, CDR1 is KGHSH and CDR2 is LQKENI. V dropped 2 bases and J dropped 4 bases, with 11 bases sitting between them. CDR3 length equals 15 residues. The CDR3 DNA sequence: TGTGCCAGCTCACCAGGGGCCGGTGGCACCGGGGAGCTGTTTTTT. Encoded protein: CASSPGAGGTGELFF.

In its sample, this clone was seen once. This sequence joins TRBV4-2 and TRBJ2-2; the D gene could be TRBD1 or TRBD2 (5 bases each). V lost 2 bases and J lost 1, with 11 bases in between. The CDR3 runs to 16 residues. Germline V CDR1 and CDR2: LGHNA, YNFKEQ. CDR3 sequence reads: CASSQPGPENTGELFF. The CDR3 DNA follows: TGTGCCAGCAGCCAACCGGGACCAGAGAACACCGGGGAGCTGTTTTTT.

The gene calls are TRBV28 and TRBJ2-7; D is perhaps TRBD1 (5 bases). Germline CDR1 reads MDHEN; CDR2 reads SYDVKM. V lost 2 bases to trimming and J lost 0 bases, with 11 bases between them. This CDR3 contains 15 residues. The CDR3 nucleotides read TGTGCCAGCAGTTTAAGACAGTTATTCTCCTACGAGCAGTACTTC. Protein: CASSLRQLFSYEQYF.

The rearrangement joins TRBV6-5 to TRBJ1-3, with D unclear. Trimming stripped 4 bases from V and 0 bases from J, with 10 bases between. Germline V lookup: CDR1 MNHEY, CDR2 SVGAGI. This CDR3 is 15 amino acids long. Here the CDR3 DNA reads TGTGCCAGCAGTTTAACAGCTACCTCTGGAAACACCATATATTTT. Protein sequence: CASSLTATSGNTIYF.

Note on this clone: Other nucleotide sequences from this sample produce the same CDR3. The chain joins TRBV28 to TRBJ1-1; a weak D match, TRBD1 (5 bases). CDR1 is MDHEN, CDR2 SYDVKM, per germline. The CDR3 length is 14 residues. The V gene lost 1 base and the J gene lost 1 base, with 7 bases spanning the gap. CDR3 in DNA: TGTGCCAGCAGTTTATCCGGGACGAACACTGAAGCTTTCTTT. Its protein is CASSLSGTNTEAFF. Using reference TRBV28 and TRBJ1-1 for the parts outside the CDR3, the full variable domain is DVKVTQSSRYLVKRTGEKVFLECVQDMDHENMFWYRQDPGLGLRLIYFSYDVKMKEKGDIPEGYSVSREKKERFSLILESASTNQTSMYLCASSLSGTNTEAFFGQGTRLTVV.

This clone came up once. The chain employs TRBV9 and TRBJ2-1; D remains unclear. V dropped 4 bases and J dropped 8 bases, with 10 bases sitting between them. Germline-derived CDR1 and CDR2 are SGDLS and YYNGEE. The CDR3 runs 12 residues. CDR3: CASSPFRDEQFF. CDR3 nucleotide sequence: TGTGCCAGCAGCCCGTTTAGAGATGAGCAGTTCTTC.